This TCR beta chain originates from a study of shared clonotypes between healthy human individuals. Study findings and constraints: The study found lower generation probabilities in non-shared clonotypes than in those shared by all four donors.

The CDR3 has 18 amino acids. The V end was cut by 0 bases, the J end by 3 bases, with 22 bases between. Germline loops: CDR1 SGDLS, CDR2 YYNGEE. Turning to this clone: Its cognate antigen is unknown.

Sequencing used immunoSEQ multiplex PCR; TCRdb keeps in-frame clones, though not all of them. The sample contains about 610,000 clones, more than 95% of which appear only once. The chain links TRBV9 to TRBJ2-7; possibly TRBD1 for D (6 bases). The origin of this receptor is a woman under 40 in good health. Specimen: naive CD4+ T cells sorted from blood. Subset indicated: CD45RA+ positively selected. CDR3 protein: CASSVAASSGASYYEQYF. The CDR3 DNA follows: TGTGCCAGCAGCGTAGCGGCTTCCTCAGGGGCGAGTTACTACGAGCAGTACTTC.